The 10 T cell receptor beta chains listed next were all sequenced from one sample in a study of neoadjuvant nivolumab and ipilimumab in lung cancer. The protocol was immunoSEQ multiplex PCR, while the TCRdb copy is restricted to in-frame clones and leaves out a portion. Of roughly 13,000 clones listed, around 95% are singletons. The starting material was peripheral blood, obtained after neoadjuvant nivolumab, alone or with ipilimumab, at or shortly before surgery. These receptors originate from an adult with non-small cell lung cancer.

V is TRBV4-3 and J is TRBJ2-3, with D perhaps being TRBD1 or TRBD2 (5 bases each). The germline V gene encodes CDR1 LGHNA and CDR2 YSLEER. There are 16 residues in the CDR3. V lost 0 bases to trimming and J lost 6 bases, with 16 bases between them. In nucleotides, the CDR3 is TGCGCCAGCAGCCAAGAATCGGGACGGCCCGGCGATACGCAGTATTTT. This encodes CASSQESGRPGDTQYF.

V is TRBV19 and J is TRBJ2-3; maybe TRBD1 (6 bases). This CDR3 comprises 15 residues. The germline gives CDR1 LNHDA, CDR2 SQIVND (reference sequence). V lost 2 bases, J lost 2 bases, and 11 bases lay in between. The CDR3 loop is CASSISQGFTDTQYF. CDR3 bases: TGTGCCAGTAGTATATCGCAGGGGTTCACAGATACGCAGTATTTT.

The J gene is TRBJ1-2, the V gene TRBV18; D might be TRBD1 (6 bases). From germline, CDR1 is KGHSH and CDR2 LQKENI. Trimming took 1 base from V and 2 from J, leaving 8 bases between them. The CDR3 is 14 amino acids. The CDR3 DNA reads TGTGCCAGCTCACCACGAGGGGGGAACTATGGCTACACCTTC. It codes for CASSPRGGNYGYTF.

The chain links TRBV2 to TRBJ2-3, with D unresolved. CDR1 SNHLY and CDR2 FYNNEI come from the germline V gene. This CDR3 region has 11 residues. V lost 6 bases to trimming and J lost 2 bases, with 3 bases between them. The CDR3 DNA follows: TGTGCCAGCAGACTCACAGATACGCAGTATTTT. It specifies CASRLTDTQYF.

The chain recombines TRBV6-6 with TRBJ2-2; D perhaps matches TRBD2 (6 bases). Trimming took off 5 bases at V and 5 bases at J, with 12 bases between the two ends. CDR3 size: 14 residues. Germline V gene sequence: CDR1 MNHNY, CDR2 SVGAGI (reference sequence). CDR3 DNA sequence: TGTGCCAGCAGTCCTTCGACTAGGACCGGGGAGCTGTTTTTT. Translated, it gives CASSPSTRTGELFF.

This clone was picked up one time. The rearrangement joins TRBV28 to TRBJ1-5, with D possibly being TRBD1 (6 bases). This CDR3 contains 15 residues. Germline values: CDR1 MDHEN, CDR2 SYDVKM. Trimming stripped 6 bases from V and 5 bases from J, with 17 bases between. The CDR3 DNA is TGTGCCAGCAGGTCAGGGGAGGGCTTTTATCAGCCCCAGCATTTT. Its translation: CASRSGEGFYQPQHF.

The chain recombines TRBV7-9 with TRBJ2-1, with D maybe TRBD1 (5 bases). Germline V CDR1 and CDR2: SEHNR, FQNEAQ (reference sequence). The ends were cut back, 2 bases at V and 3 bases at J, with 11 bases in the middle. The length of the CDR3 is 15 residues. The CDR3, as DNA: TGTGCCAGCAGCTTAACCTACAGGATCTACAATGAGCAGTTCTTC. Translation: CASSLTYRIYNEQFF.

This chain links TRBV7-9 with TRBJ1-4, with D possibly matching TRBD1 (6 bases). The CDR3 sequence is 14 residues long. The V end lost 7 bases, the J end lost 6 bases, and 15 bases lay between the germline ends. Germline CDR1 is SEHNR and CDR2 is FQNEAQ (reference sequence). CDR3 protein: CASIQTGWDEKLFF. CDR3 nucleotides: TGTGCCAGCATCCAGACAGGATGGGATGAAAAACTGTTTTTT.

The chain joins TRBV4-2 to TRBJ2-1; TRBD2 agrees at 8 bases. Germline V gene sequence: CDR1 LGHNA, CDR2 YNFKEQ. The V gene end was trimmed by 3 bases and the J gene end by 7 bases; junction bases not matched to a gene: 8. The length of the CDR3 is 15 residues. CDR3 nucleotides: TGTGCCAGCAGCCAGATCGGGACTAGTTGGAATGAGCAGTTCTTC. As protein: CASSQIGTSWNEQFF.

This chain links TRBV28 with TRBJ1-1; D is undetermined. V lost 6 bases, J lost 6 bases, and 17 bases lay in between. This CDR3 is 14 amino acids long. Looked up from germline, CDR1 is MDHEN and CDR2 is SYDVKM. The chain's CDR3 is CASSETGWGAEAFF. CDR3 coding DNA: TGTGCCAGCAGCGAAACGGGCTGGGGTGCTGAAGCTTTCTTT.